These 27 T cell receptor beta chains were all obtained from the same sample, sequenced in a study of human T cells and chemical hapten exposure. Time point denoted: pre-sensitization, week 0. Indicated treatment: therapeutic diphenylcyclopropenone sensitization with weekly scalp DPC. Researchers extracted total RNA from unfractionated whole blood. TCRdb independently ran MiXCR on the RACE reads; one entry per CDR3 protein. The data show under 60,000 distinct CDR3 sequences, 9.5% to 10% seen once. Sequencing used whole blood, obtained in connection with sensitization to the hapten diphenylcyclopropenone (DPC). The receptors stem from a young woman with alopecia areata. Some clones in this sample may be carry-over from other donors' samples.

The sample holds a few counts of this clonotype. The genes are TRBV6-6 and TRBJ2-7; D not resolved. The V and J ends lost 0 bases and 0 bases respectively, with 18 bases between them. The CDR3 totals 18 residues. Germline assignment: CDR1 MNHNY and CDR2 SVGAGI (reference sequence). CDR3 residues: CASSYSRQTYSSSYEQYF. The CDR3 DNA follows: TGTGCCAGCAGTTACTCGAGGCAGACCTACTCGAGCTCCTACGAGCAGTACTTC.

The CDR3 nucleotides read TGTGCCAGCAGCCAAGGGGCCCGTCCAGATTCACCCCTCCACTTT. It yields the protein CASSQGARPDSPLHF. The chain joins TRBV4-2 to TRBJ1-6; no definite D call. The CDR3 is made up of 15 amino acids. Trimming left V 1 base short and J 8 bases short, with 12 bases between. CDR1 LGHNA and CDR2 YNFKEQ come from the germline V gene.

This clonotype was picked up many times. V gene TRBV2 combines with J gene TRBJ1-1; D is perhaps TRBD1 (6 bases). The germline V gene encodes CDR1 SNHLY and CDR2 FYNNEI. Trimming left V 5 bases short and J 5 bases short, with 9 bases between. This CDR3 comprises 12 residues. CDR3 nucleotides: TGTGCCAGCAGTCCAAGGGGGACTGAAGCTTTCTTT. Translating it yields CASSPRGTEAFF.

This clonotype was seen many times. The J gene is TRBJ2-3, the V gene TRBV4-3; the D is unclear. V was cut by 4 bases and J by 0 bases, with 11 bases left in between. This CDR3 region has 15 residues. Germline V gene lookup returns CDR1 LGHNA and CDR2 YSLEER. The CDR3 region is CASSRTTSSTDTQYF. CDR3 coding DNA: TGCGCCAGCAGCCGGACCACTTCTAGCACAGATACGCAGTATTTT.

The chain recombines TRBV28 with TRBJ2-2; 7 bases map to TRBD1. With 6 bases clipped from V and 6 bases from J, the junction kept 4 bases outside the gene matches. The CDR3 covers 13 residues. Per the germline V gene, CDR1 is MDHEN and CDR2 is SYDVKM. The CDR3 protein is CASSPDRSGELFF. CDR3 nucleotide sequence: TGTGCCAGCAGCCCGGACAGGTCCGGGGAGCTGTTTTTT.

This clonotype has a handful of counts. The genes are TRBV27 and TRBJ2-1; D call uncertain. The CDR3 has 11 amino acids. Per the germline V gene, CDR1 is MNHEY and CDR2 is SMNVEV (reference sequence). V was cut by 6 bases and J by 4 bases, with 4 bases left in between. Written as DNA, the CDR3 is TGTGCCAGCAGGATGTACAATGAGCAGTTCTTC. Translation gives CASRMYNEQFF.

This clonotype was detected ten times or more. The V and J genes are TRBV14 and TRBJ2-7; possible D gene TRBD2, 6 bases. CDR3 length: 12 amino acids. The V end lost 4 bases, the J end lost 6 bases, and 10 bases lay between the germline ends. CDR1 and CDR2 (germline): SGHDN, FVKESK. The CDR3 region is CASSRAGFEQYF. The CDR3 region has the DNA TGTGCCAGCAGCCGGGCGGGATTCGAGCAGTACTTC.

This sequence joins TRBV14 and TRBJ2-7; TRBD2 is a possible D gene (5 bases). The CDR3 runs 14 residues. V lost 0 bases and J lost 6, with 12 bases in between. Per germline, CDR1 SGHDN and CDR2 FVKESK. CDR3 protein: CASSQEGSFAEQYF. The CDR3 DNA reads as TGTGCCAGCAGCCAAGAGGGGAGTTTCGCCGAGCAGTACTTC.

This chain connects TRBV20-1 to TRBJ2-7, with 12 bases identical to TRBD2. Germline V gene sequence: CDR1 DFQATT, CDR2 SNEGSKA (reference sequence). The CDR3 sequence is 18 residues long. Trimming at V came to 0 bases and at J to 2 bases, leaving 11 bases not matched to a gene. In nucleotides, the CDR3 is TGCAGTGCTAGAGATCCCCTCGCTAGCGGGGGGGAAACCTACGAGCAGTACTTC. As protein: CSARDPLASGGETYEQYF.

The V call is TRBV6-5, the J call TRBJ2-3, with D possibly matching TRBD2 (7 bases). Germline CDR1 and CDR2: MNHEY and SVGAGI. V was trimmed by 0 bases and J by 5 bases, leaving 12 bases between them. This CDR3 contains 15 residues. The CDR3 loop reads CASSYSAGAQDTQYF. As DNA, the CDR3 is TGTGCCAGCAGTTACTCCGCGGGGGCCCAAGATACGCAGTATTTT.

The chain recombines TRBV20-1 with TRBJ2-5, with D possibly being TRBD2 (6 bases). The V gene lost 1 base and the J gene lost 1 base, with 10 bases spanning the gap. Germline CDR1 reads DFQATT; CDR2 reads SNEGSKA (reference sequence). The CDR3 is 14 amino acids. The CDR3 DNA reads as TGCAGTGCTAGAGCGCGGACTATCCAAGAGACCCAGTACTTC. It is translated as CSARARTIQETQYF.

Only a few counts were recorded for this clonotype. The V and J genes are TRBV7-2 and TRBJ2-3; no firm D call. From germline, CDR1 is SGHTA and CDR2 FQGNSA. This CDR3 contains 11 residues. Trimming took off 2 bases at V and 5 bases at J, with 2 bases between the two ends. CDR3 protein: CASSLLDTQYF. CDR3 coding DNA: TGTGCCAGCAGCTTACTAGATACGCAGTATTTT.

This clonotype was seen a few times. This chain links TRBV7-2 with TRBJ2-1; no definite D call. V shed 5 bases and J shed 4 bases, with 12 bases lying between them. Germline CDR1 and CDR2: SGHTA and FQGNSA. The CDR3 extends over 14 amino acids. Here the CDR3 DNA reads TGTGCCAGCAGCCTGTATCCCCCATACAATGAGCAGTTCTTC. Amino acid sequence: CASSLYPPYNEQFF.

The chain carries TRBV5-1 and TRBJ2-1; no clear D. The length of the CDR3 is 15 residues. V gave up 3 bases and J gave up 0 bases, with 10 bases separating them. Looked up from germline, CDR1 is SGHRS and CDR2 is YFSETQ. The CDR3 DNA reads TGCGCCAGCAGCTCCGGGCGGAGCTCCTACAATGAGCAGTTCTTC. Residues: CASSSGRSSYNEQFF.

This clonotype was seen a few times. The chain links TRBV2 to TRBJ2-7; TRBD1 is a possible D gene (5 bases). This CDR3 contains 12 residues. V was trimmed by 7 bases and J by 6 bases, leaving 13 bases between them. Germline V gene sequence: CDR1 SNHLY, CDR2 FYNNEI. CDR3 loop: CASTVAGFEQYF. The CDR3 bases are TGTGCCAGCACGGTAGCAGGGTTCGAGCAGTACTTC.

CDR3 DNA: TGTGCCAGCCAAACTAGCGGAAGCACAGATACGCAGTATTTT. Encoded protein: CASQTSGSTDTQYF. J is TRBJ2-3 and V is TRBV27; 8 bases are a match to TRBD2. Per the germline V gene, CDR1 is MNHEY and CDR2 is SMNVEV (reference sequence). J gave up 0 bases and V 8 bases, and 4 bases lay outside the gene matches. The length of the CDR3 is 14 residues.

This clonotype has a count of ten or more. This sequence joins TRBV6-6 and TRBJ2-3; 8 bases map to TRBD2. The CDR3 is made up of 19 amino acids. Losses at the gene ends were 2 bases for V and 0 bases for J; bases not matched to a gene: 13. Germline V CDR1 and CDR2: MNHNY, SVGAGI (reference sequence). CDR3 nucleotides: TGTGCCAGCAGTTACGAGAAATACCCGAGCGGGGGCAGCACAGATACGCAGTATTTT. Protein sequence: CASSYEKYPSGGSTDTQYF.

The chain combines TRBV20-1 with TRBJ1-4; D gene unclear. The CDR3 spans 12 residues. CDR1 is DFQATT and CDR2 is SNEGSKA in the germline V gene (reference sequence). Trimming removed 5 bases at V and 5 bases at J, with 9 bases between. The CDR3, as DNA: TGCAGTGCTCCAAGTGACAATGAAAAACTGTTTTTT. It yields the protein CSAPSDNEKLFF.

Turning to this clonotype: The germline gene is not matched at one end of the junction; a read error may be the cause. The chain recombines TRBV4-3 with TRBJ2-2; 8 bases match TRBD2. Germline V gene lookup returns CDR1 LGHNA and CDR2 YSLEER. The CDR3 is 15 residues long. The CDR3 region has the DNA TGTGCCAGCAGCCAAGATAGAGCGGGGGCCCGGGAGCTGTTTTTT. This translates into CASSQDRAGARELFF.

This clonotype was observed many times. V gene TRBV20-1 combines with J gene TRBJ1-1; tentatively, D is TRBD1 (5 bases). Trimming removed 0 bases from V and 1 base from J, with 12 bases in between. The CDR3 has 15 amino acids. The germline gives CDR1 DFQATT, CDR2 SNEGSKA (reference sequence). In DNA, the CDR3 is TGCAGTGCTAGAGATGATGGCAGGGCGAACACTGAAGCTTTCTTT. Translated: CSARDDGRANTEAFF.

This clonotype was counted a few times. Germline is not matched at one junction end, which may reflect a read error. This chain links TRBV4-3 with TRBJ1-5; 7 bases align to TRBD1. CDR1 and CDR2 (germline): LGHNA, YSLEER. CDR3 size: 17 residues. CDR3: CASSATGQQNSNQPQHF. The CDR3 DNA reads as TGTGCCAGCAGCGCTACGGGACAGCAGAATAGCAATCAGCCCCAGCATTTT.

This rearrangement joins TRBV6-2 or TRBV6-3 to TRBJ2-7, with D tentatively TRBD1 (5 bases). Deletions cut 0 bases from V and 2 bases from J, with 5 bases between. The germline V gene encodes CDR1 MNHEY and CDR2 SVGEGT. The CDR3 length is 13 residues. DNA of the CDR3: TGTGCCAGCAGTTACTCGGACACCTACGAGCAGTACTTC. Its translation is CASSYSDTYEQYF.

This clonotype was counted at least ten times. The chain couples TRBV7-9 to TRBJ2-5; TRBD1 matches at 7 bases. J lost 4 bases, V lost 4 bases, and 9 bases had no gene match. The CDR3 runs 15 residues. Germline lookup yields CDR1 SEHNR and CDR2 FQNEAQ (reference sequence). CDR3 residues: CASSYGFGDRETQYF. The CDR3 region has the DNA TGTGCCAGCAGCTATGGCTTCGGGGACAGAGAGACCCAGTACTTC.

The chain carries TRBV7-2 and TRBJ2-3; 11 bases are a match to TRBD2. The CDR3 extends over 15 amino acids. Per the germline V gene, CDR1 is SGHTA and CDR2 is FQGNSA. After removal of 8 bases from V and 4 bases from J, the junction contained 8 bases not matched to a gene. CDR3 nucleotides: TGTGCCAGCGGGTTAGCGGGGGGGCGCGCAGATACGCAGTATTTT. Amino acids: CASGLAGGRADTQYF. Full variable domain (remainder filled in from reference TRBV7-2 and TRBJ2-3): GAGVSQSPSNKVTEKGKDVELRCDPISGHTALYWYRQSLGQGLEFLIYFQGNSAPDKSGLPSDRFSAERTGGSVSTLTIQRTQQEDSAVYLCASGLAGGRADTQYFGPGTRLTVL.

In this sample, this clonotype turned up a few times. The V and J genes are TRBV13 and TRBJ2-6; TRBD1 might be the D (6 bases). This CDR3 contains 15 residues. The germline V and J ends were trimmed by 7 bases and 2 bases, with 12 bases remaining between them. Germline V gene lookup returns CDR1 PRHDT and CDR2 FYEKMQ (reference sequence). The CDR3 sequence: CASTTGLPGANVLTF. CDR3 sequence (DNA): TGTGCCAGCACCACAGGGCTACCTGGGGCCAACGTCCTGACTTTC.

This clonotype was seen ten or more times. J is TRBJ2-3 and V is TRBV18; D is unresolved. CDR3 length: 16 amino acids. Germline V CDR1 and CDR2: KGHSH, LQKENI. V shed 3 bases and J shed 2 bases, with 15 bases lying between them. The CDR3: CASSPEPSPLTDTQYF. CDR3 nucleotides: TGTGCCAGCTCACCCGAACCAAGTCCTCTCACAGATACGCAGTATTTT.

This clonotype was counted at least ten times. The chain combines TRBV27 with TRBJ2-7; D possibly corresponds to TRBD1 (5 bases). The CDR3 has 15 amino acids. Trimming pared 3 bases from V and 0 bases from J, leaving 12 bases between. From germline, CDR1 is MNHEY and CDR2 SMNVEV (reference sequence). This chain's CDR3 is CASSFSGPASYEQYF. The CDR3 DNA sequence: TGTGCCAGCAGTTTCTCAGGGCCCGCCTCCTACGAGCAGTACTTC.